These 9 T cell receptor beta chains share one sample of origin, sequenced in a study of blood T cell repertoires in COVID-19. TCRdb's copy holds only in-frame clones and misses some; the assay was immunoSEQ multiplex PCR. The data hold roughly 670,000 clones, with approximately 90% observed a single time. What was sequenced was peripheral blood. These receptors were obtained from a woman younger than 35 with acute or convalescent COVID-19.

This chain links TRBV7-9 with TRBJ1-3; possibly TRBD1 for D (6 bases). Germline CDR1 is SEHNR and CDR2 is FQNEAQ (reference sequence). With 0 bases removed from V and 5 bases from J, the gap between germline ends came to 11 bases. The CDR3 has 15 amino acids. For the CDR3, the DNA is TGTGCCAGCAGCTTAGCGGGGGACATTAGAAACACCATATATTTT. It translates to CASSLAGDIRNTIYF.

A note on this clone: The junction shows a germline mismatch at one end, possibly a read error. J is TRBJ2-7 and V is TRBV9; 7 nucleotides align to TRBD1. From germline, CDR1 is SGDLS and CDR2 YYNGEE. CDR3 size: 14 residues. CDR3 protein: CAGSEGDSPYEQYF. DNA for the CDR3: TGTGCCGGCAGTGAAGGGGACAGCCCCTACGAGCAGTACTTC.

The V call is TRBV25-1, the J call TRBJ1-1, with 8 bases fitting TRBD1. Germline V gene sequence: CDR1 MGHDK, CDR2 SYGVNS. With 3 bases clipped from V and 5 bases from J, the junction kept 11 bases outside the gene matches. The CDR3 is 16 amino acids. As DNA, the CDR3 is TGTGCCAGCAGTGATGACAGGGGAGTACGGTGGACTGAAGCTTTCTTT. Its protein is CASSDDRGVRWTEAFF.

In this sample, this clone turned up a few times. The chain uses TRBV20-1 and TRBJ2-2, with D perhaps matching TRBD1 (5 bases). Trimming pared 5 bases from V and 6 bases from J, leaving 7 bases between. The CDR3 contains 11 residues. Germline V CDR1 and CDR2: DFQATT, SNEGSKA (reference sequence). As DNA, the CDR3 is TGCAGTGCTTCAGGGTCCGGGGAGCTGTTTTTT. Protein sequence: CSASGSGELFF.

V and J are TRBV15 and TRBJ1-4; D is possibly TRBD1 (6 bases). The V gene lost 1 base and the J gene lost 6 bases, with 15 bases spanning the gap. Per germline, CDR1 LNHNV and CDR2 YYDKDF (reference sequence). This CDR3 is built from 16 residues. The CDR3 DNA reads TGTGCCACCAGCAGAGTGTGGGGGCACCTGGATGAAAAACTGTTTTTT. As protein: CATSRVWGHLDEKLFF.

In its sample, this clone was seen once. The chain employs TRBV7-2 and TRBJ2-7; TRBD1 agrees at 7 bases. The CDR3 length is 15 residues. V trimming: 4 bases; J trimming: 5 bases; junction bases outside the gene matches: 11. Germline CDR1 is SGHTA and CDR2 is FQGNSA. The CDR3 DNA follows: TGTGCCAGCAGCTCGACCCGACAGGGTCGGAACGAGCAGTACTTC. The encoded protein is CASSSTRQGRNEQYF.

This chain links TRBV5-6 with TRBJ2-5; D might be TRBD2 (5 bases). The CDR3 loop spans 13 amino acids. Per germline, CDR1 SGHDT and CDR2 YYEEEE. Trimming left V 2 bases short and J 1 base short, with 6 bases between. CDR3 nucleotide sequence: TGTGCCAGCAGCTTCGGGGTCCAAGAGACCCAGTACTTC. It is translated as CASSFGVQETQYF. Based on the CDR3 plus reference TRBV5-6 and TRBJ2-5, the full variable domain is DAGVTQSPTHLIKTRGQQVTLRCSPKSGHDTVSWYQQALGQGPQFIFQYYEEEERQRGNFPDRFSGHQFPNYSSELNVNALLLGDSALYLCASSFGVQETQYFGPGTRLLVL.

The chain combines TRBV5-6 with TRBJ2-3, with a possible D match to TRBD2 (5 bases). The V gene lost 5 bases and the J gene lost 2 bases, with 15 bases spanning the gap. The germline V gene has CDR1 SGHDT and CDR2 YYEEEE. The CDR3 is made up of 15 amino acids. In DNA, the CDR3 is TGTGCCAGCAGGCGGGTGGGTCGGGACACAGATACGCAGTATTTT. Translation gives CASRRVGRDTDTQYF.

The chain uses TRBV4-3 and TRBJ1-1, with 12 positions matching TRBD1. Germline values: CDR1 LGHNA, CDR2 YSLEER. Losses at the gene ends were 6 bases for V and 6 bases for J; bases not matched to a gene: 11. This CDR3 contains 16 residues. For the CDR3, the DNA is TGCGCCAGCAGTCAATACGTAGGGACAGGGGGCTCTGAAGCTTTCTTT. Translated, it gives CASSQYVGTGGSEAFF.